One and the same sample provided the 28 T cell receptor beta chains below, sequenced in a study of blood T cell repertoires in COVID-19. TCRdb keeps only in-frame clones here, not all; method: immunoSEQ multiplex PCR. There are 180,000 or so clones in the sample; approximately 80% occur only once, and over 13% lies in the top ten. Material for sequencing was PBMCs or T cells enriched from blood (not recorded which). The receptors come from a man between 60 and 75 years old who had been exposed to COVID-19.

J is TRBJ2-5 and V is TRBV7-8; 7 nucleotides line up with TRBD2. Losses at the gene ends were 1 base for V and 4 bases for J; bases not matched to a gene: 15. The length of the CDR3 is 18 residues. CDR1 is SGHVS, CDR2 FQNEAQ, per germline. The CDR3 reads CASSLVGLLSAGVETQYF. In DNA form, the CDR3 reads TGTGCCAGCAGCTTAGTGGGCCTTTTGTCCGCGGGGGTAGAGACCCAGTACTTC.

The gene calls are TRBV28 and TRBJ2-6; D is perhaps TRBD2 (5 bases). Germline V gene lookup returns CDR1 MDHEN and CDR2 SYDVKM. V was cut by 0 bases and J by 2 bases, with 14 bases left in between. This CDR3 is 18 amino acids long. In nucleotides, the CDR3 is TGTGCCAGCAGTTTATGGTCAGGAGGCCACCCTGGGGCCAACGTCCTGACTTTC. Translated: CASSLWSGGHPGANVLTF.

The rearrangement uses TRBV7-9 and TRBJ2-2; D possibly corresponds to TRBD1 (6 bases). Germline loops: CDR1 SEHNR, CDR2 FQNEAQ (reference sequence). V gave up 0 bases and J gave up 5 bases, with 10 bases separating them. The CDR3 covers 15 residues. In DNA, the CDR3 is TGTGCCAGCAGCTTAGCAGGTCAGGGGACCGGGGAGCTGTTTTTT. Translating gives CASSLAGQGTGELFF. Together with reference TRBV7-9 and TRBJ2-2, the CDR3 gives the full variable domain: DTGVSQNPRHKITKRGQNVTFRCDPISEHNRLYWYRQTLGQGPEFLTYFQNEAQLEKSRLLSDRFSAERPKGSFSTLEIQRTEQGDSAMYLCASSLAGQGTGELFFGEGSRLTVL.

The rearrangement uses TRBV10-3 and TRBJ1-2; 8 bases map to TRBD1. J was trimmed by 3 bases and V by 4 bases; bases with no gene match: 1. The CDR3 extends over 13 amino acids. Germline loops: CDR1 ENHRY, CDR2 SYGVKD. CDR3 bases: TGTGCCATCAGTGCGGACAGGGACTATGGCTACACCTTC. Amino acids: CAISADRDYGYTF.

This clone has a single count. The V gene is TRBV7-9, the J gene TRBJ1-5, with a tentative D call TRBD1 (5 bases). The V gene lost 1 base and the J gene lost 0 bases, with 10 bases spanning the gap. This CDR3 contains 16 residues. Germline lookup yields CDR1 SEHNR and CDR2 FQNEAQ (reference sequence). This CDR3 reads CASSLGTGRSNQPQHF. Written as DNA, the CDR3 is TGTGCCAGCAGCTTAGGCACAGGACGTAGCAATCAGCCCCAGCATTTT. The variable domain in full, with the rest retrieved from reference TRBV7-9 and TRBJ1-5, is DTGVSQNPRHKITKRGQNVTFRCDPISEHNRLYWYRQTLGQGPEFLTYFQNEAQLEKSRLLSDRFSAERPKGSFSTLEIQRTEQGDSAMYLCASSLGTGRSNQPQHFGDGTRLSIL.

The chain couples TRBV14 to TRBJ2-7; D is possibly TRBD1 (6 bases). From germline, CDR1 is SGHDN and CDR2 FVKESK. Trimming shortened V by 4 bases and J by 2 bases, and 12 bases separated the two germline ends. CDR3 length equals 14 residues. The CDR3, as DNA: TGTGCCAGCAGCCTACGGACAGATACCTACGAGCAGTACTTC. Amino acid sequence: CASSLRTDTYEQYF.

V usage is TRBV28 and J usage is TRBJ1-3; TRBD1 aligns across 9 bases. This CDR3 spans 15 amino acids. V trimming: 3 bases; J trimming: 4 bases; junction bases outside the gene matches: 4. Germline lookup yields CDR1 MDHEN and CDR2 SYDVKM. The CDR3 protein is CASSLGTGRGNTIYF. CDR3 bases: TGTGCCAGCAGTTTGGGGACAGGGCGGGGAAACACCATATATTTT. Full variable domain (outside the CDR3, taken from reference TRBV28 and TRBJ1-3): DVKVTQSSRYLVKRTGEKVFLECVQDMDHENMFWYRQDPGLGLRLIYFSYDVKMKEKGDIPEGYSVSREKKERFSLILESASTNQTSMYLCASSLGTGRGNTIYFGEGSWLTVV.

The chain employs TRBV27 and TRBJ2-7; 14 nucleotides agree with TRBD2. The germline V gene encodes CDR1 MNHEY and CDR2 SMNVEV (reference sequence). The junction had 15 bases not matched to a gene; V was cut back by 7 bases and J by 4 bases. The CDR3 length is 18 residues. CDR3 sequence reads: CASKPRLGTSGSQYEQYF. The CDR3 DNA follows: TGTGCCAGCAAGCCCAGACTAGGGACTAGCGGGAGTCAGTACGAGCAGTACTTC.

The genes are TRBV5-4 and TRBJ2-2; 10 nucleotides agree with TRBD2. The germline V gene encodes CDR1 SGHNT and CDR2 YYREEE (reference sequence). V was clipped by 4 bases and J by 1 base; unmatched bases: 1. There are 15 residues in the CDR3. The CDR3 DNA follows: TGTGCCAGCAGCATAGCGGGGGGGAACACCGGGGAGCTGTTTTTT. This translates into CASSIAGGNTGELFF.

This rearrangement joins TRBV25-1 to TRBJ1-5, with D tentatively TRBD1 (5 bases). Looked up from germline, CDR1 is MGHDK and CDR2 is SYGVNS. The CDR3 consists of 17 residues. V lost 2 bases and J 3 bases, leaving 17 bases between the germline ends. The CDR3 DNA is TGTGCCAGCAGTGAACCCCCAGGGCATCCGTACAATCAGCCCCAGCATTTT. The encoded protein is CASSEPPGHPYNQPQHF.

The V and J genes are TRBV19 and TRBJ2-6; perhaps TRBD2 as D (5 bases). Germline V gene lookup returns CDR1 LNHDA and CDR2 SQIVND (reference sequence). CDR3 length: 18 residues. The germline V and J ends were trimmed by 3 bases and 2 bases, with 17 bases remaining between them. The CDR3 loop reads CASSMRKVAGTGANVLTF. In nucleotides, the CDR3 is TGTGCCAGTAGTATGAGAAAAGTTGCGGGTACTGGGGCCAACGTCCTGACTTTC.

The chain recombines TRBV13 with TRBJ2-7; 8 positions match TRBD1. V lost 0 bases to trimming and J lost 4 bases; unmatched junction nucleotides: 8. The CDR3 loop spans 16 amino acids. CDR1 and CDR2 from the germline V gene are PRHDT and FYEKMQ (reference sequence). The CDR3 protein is CASSLGRTGQSYEQYF. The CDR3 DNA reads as TGTGCCAGCAGCTTAGGCCGGACAGGGCAGAGTTACGAGCAGTACTTC.

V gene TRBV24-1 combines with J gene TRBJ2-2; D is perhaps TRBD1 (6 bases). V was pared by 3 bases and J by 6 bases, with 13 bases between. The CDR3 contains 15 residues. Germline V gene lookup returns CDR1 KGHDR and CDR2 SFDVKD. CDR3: CATSDPIRGSGELFF. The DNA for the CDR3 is TGTGCCACCAGTGATCCTATCAGGGGTTCCGGGGAGCTGTTTTTT.

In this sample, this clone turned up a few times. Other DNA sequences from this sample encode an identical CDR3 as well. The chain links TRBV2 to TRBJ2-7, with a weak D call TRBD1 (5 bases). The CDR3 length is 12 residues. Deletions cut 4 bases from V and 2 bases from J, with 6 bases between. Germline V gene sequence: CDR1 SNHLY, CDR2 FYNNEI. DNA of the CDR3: TGTGCCAGCAGTGCGACAGCCTACGAGCAGTACTTC. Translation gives CASSATAYEQYF.

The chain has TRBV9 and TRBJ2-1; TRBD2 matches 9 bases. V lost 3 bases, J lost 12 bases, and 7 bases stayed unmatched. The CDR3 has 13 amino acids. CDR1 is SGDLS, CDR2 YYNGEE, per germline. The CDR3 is CASSATSGAAQFF. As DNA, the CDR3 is TGTGCCAGCAGCGCGACTAGCGGAGCCGCGCAGTTCTTC.

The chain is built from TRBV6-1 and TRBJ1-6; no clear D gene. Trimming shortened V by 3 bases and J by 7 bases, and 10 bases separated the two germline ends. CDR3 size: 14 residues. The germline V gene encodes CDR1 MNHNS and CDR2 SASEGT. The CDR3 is CASSDSGSNSPLHF. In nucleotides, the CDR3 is TGTGCCAGCAGTGATTCTGGGAGCAATTCACCCCTCCACTTT.

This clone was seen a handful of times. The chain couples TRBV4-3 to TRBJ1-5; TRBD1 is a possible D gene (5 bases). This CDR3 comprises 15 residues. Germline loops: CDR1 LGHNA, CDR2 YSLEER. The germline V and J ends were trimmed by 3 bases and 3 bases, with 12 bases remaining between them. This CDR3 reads CASSQQIGDNQPQHF. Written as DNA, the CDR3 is TGCGCCAGCAGCCAGCAGATAGGGGACAATCAGCCCCAGCATTTT.

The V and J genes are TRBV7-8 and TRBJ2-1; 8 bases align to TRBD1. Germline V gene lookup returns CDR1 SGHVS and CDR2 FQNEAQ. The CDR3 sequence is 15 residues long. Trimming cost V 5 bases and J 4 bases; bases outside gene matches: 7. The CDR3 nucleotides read TGTGCCAGCAGCCTAAACCGGGACAGGTACAATGAGCAGTTCTTC. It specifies CASSLNRDRYNEQFF.

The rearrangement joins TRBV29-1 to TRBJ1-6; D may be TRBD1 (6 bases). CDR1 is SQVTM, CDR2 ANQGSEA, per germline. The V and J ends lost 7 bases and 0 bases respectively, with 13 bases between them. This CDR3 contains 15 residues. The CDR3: CSAKTGDSYNSPLHF. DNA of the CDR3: TGCAGCGCCAAGACAGGAGACTCCTATAATTCACCCCTCCACTTT.

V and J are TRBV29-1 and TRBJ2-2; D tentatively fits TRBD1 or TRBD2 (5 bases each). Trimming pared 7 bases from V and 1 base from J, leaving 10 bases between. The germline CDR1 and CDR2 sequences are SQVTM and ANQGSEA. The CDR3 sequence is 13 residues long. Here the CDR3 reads CSAGTGNTGELFF. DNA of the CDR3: TGCAGCGCGGGGACGGGGAACACCGGGGAGCTGTTTTTT.

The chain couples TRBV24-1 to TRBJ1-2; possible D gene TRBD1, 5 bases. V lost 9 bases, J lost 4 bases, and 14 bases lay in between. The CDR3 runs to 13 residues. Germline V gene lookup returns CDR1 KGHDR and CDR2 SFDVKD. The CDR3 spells CATGAAGSYGYTF. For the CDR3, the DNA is TGTGCCACCGGGGCGGCGGGGAGCTATGGCTACACCTTC.

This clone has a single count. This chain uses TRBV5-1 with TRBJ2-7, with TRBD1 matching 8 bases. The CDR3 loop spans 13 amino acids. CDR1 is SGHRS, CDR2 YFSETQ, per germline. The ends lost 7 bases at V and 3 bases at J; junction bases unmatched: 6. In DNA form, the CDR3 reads TGCGCCAGCTTTGTAGGACAGGGCTACGAGCAGTACTTC. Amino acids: CASFVGQGYEQYF.

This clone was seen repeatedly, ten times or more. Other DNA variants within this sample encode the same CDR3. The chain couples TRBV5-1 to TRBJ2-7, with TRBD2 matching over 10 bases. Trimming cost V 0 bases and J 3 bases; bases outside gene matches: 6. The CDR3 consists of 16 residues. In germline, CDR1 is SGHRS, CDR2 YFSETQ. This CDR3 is CASSLGRASGSYEQYF. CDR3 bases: TGCGCCAGCAGCTTGGGTCGGGCTAGCGGGAGCTACGAGCAGTACTTC.

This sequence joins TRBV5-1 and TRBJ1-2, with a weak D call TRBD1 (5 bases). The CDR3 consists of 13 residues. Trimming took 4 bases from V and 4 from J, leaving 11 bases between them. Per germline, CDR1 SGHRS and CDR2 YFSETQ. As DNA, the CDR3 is TGCGCCAGCAGCCCAGACAGTCTCTATGGCTACACCTTC. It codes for CASSPDSLYGYTF.

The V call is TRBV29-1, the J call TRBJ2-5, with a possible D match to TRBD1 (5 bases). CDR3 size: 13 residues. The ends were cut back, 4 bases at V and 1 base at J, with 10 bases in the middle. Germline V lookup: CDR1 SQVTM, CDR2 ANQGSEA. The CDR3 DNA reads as TGCAGCGTTGCTTCAGGGTTCCAAGAGACCCAGTACTTC. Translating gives CSVASGFQETQYF.

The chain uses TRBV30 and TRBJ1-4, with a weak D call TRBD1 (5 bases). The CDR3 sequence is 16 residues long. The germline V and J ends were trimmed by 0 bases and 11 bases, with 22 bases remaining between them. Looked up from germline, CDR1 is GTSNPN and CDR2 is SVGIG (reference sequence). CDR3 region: CAWSVPSGSPRGKLFF. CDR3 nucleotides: TGTGCCTGGAGTGTACCGTCCGGGTCCCCCCGGGGGAAACTGTTTTTT.

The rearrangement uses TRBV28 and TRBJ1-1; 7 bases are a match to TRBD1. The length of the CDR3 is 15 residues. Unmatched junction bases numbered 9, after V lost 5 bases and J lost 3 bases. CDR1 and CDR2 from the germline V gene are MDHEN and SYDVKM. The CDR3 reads CASSQTGAGDTEAFF. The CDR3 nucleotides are TGTGCCAGCAGTCAAACAGGGGCGGGTGACACTGAAGCTTTCTTT.

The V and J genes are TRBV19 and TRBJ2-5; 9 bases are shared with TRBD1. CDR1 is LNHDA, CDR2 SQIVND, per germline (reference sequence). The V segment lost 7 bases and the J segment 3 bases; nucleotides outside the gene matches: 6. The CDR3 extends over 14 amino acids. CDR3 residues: CASKTGGSEETQYF. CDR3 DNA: TGTGCCAGTAAGACAGGGGGGAGCGAAGAGACCCAGTACTTC.